The 8 T cell receptor beta chains below come from one sample, sequenced in a study of OX40 agonist ivuxolimab in advanced cancers. Assay used: immunoSEQ multiplex PCR; TCRdb lists only in-frame clones, some missing. The sample lists fewer than 85,000 clones, roughly 80% occurring once. Sequenced here: CD4+ or CD8+ T cells sorted from blood, sampled in a trial of the OX40 agonist ivuxolimab. Receptors were obtained from an adult with an advanced solid tumor such as melanoma, head and neck, liver or kidney cancer.

V gene TRBV5-4 combines with J gene TRBJ2-2; 7 nucleotides agree with TRBD1. Germline CDR1 SGHNT, CDR2 YYREEE (reference sequence). The CDR3 sequence is 15 residues long. The trim removed 4 bases at V and 5 bases at J, leaving 8 bases unmatched. The CDR3 DNA follows: TGTGCCAGCAGCGAGAGAGGGGGCTTTACCGGGGAGCTGTTTTTT. It translates to CASSERGGFTGELFF.

The genes are TRBV28 and TRBJ1-1, with TRBD1 as a possible D gene (6 bases). This CDR3 has 13 residues. V was pared by 10 bases and J by 2 bases, with 14 bases between. Looked up from germline, CDR1 is MDHEN and CDR2 is SYDVKM. This CDR3 is CATARGTNTEAFF. The CDR3 nucleotides are TGTGCCACAGCGAGGGGGACCAACACTGAAGCTTTCTTT.

CDR3 coding DNA: TGTGCCAGCAGTGGGCAGGGGCTCGAGCAGTACTTC. Its translation is CASSGQGLEQYF. V usage is TRBV2 and J usage is TRBJ2-7, with D maybe TRBD1 (6 bases). The CDR3 spans 12 residues. V lost 4 bases and J lost 6, with 10 bases in between. Germline-derived CDR1 and CDR2 are SNHLY and FYNNEI.

J is TRBJ2-5 and V is TRBV18, with D possibly TRBD1 on 5 matching bases. The CDR3 totals 13 residues. The V end lost 3 bases, the J end lost 4 bases, and 9 bases lay between the germline ends. Germline CDR1 is KGHSH and CDR2 is LQKENI. CDR3 residues: CASSPGARETQYF. DNA of the CDR3: TGTGCCAGCTCACCTGGGGCGCGAGAGACCCAGTACTTC.

The V call is TRBV5-4, the J call TRBJ2-3, with TRBD2 as a possible D gene (5 bases). The V and J ends lost 10 bases and 0 bases respectively, with 9 bases between them. CDR3 length equals 12 residues. Germline loops: CDR1 SGHNT, CDR2 YYREEE (reference sequence). The CDR3 spells CAGSGSTDTQYF. Here the CDR3 DNA reads TGTGCCGGGAGCGGTAGCACAGATACGCAGTATTTT.

In DNA form, the CDR3 reads TGTGCCACAGGACAGTCTAACTATGGCTACACCTTC. Translating it yields CATGQSNYGYTF. The chain couples TRBV19 to TRBJ1-2; perhaps TRBD1 as D (6 bases). The CDR3 length is 12 residues. Trimming left V 10 bases short and J 0 bases short, with 9 bases between. The germline CDR1 and CDR2 sequences are LNHDA and SQIVND (reference sequence).

The chain uses TRBV6-1 and TRBJ2-7; unclear D gene. The CDR3 extends over 15 amino acids. The germline V gene has CDR1 MNHNS and CDR2 SASEGT. V was clipped by 4 bases and J by 0 bases, with 13 bases between them. The CDR3: CASSVGPPTSYEQYF. The CDR3 DNA follows: TGTGCCAGCAGTGTCGGGCCACCGACCTCCTACGAGCAGTACTTC.

Here the CDR3 reads CASSLGKGGDTQYF. The CDR3, as DNA: TGCGCCAGCAGCTTGGGGAAAGGTGGAGATACGCAGTATTTT. J is TRBJ2-3 and V is TRBV5-1; no reliable D call. Trimming shortened V by 0 bases and J by 5 bases, and 10 bases separated the two germline ends. Germline lookup yields CDR1 SGHRS and CDR2 YFSETQ. CDR3 length: 14 amino acids. Filled out from reference TRBV5-1 and TRBJ2-3, the complete variable domain reads KAGVTQTPRYLIKTRGQQVTLSCSPISGHRSVSWYQQTPGQGLQFLFEYFSETQRNKGNFPGRFSGRQFSNSRSEMNVSTLELGDSALYLCASSLGKGGDTQYFGPGTRLTVL.